This entry lists 15 T cell receptor beta chains sequenced from one sample in a study of T-cell memory formation after mild COVID-19. TCRdb passed the 5' RACE reads through MiXCR, listing each CDR3 protein once. The sample has hundreds of thousands of distinct CDR3 sequences; approximately 23% are singletons. The sequencing sample was made of PBMCs or a T cell subset sorted from them (not recorded which). These receptor sequences come from an adult woman who had mild COVID-19 (a few samples of this study predate the infection). Cell type and time point are not known.

In nucleotides, the CDR3 is TGTGCCACCAGTGATTCGACCCATGAGGGAGCCTATGGCTACACCTTC. Its translation: CATSDSTHEGAYGYTF. The rearrangement links TRBV24-1 to TRBJ1-2; D ambiguous. Trimming took off 2 bases at V and 4 bases at J, with 16 bases between the two ends. CDR3 length: 16 amino acids. The germline V gene has CDR1 KGHDR and CDR2 SFDVKD.

This chain joins TRBV11-3 and TRBJ2-5, with D possibly TRBD1 on 5 matching bases. The CDR3 has 14 amino acids. Deletions cut 2 bases from V and 2 bases from J, with 9 bases between. Per germline, CDR1 SGHNT and CDR2 YENEEA. The CDR3 reads CASSLLQAQETQYF. The CDR3 DNA is TGTGCCAGCAGCTTATTACAGGCACAAGAGACCCAGTACTTC.

The chain employs TRBV7-3 and TRBJ2-1; D might be TRBD1 (6 bases). From germline, CDR1 is SGHTA and CDR2 FQGTGA. This CDR3 spans 17 amino acids. Trimming left V 4 bases short and J 0 bases short, with 16 bases between. The CDR3 DNA follows: TGTGCCAGCAGCTCCAATTCGGGACATCTCTCCTACAATGAGCAGTTCTTC. Encoded protein: CASSSNSGHLSYNEQFF.

This clonotype was counted ten times or more. The J gene is TRBJ2-5, the V gene TRBV11-2, with D tentatively TRBD1 or TRBD2 (5 bases each). V was shortened by 3 bases and J by 1 base, with 9 bases between the two germline ends. Per germline, CDR1 SGHAT and CDR2 FQNNGV. This CDR3 spans 14 amino acids. CDR3 nucleotides: TGTGCCAGCAGCTTGGGGGTGCGCCAAGAGACCCAGTACTTC. Protein: CASSLGVRQETQYF. The whole variable domain, filled in from reference TRBV11-2 and TRBJ2-5, reads EAGVAQSPRYKIIEKRQSVAFWCNPISGHATLYWYQQILGQGPKLLIQFQNNGVVDDSQLPKDRFSAERLKGVDSTLKIQPAKLEDSAVYLCASSLGVRQETQYFGPGTRLLVL.

The chain employs TRBV10-3 and TRBJ2-1, with 11 bases that match TRBD2. The trim removed 1 base at V and 1 base at J, leaving 3 bases unmatched. The CDR3 consists of 17 residues. Germline assignment: CDR1 ENHRY and CDR2 SYGVKD. The CDR3 region has the DNA TGTGCCATCAGTGAGTTACTAGCGGGGGCTTCCTACAATGAGCAGTTCTTC. Translating it yields CAISELLAGASYNEQFF.

This clonotype was observed a few times. This chain joins TRBV4-2 and TRBJ2-1, with 7 bases matching TRBD2. The germline V gene has CDR1 LGHNA and CDR2 YNFKEQ. V trimming: 6 bases; J trimming: 3 bases; junction bases outside the gene matches: 5. The CDR3 totals 14 residues. In DNA form, the CDR3 reads TGTGCCAGCAGAGCAGCGGGAAGCTACAATGAGCAGTTCTTC. Amino acids: CASRAAGSYNEQFF.

There are a few counts of this clonotype. The chain recombines TRBV12-3 or TRBV12-4 with TRBJ2-5; weak D call: TRBD2 (6 bases). The CDR3 runs 14 residues. Deletions cut 5 bases from V and 7 bases from J, with 17 bases between. The CDR3 coding sequence is TGTGCCAGCAGTCCCGGGACTGGAGTTGTGACCCAGTACTTC. Translated, it gives CASSPGTGVVTQYF.

The chain is built from TRBV12-3 or TRBV12-4 and TRBJ2-7; D remains unclear. The V end lost 3 bases, the J end lost 5 bases, and 5 bases lay between the germline ends. The CDR3 runs to 11 residues. CDR3: CASSFNNEQYF. The CDR3 bases are TGTGCCAGCAGTTTCAACAACGAGCAGTACTTC.

The sample holds many counts of this clonotype. This chain uses TRBV5-1 with TRBJ1-2; D possibly corresponds to TRBD1 (5 bases). The V end lost 3 bases, the J end lost 6 bases, and 12 bases lay between the germline ends. Per the germline V gene, CDR1 is SGHRS and CDR2 is YFSETQ. CDR3 size: 13 residues. CDR3 protein: CASSWGSGDGYTF. The DNA of the CDR3 is TGCGCCAGCAGCTGGGGGTCGGGTGATGGCTACACCTTC. The whole variable domain, filled in from reference TRBV5-1 and TRBJ1-2, reads KAGVTQTPRYLIKTRGQQVTLSCSPISGHRSVSWYQQTPGQGLQFLFEYFSETQRNKGNFPGRFSGRQFSNSRSEMNVSTLELGDSALYLCASSWGSGDGYTFGSGTRLTVV.

This clonotype was detected only a few times. V gene TRBV5-1 combines with J gene TRBJ2-7; D is perhaps TRBD1 (6 bases). Looked up from germline, CDR1 is SGHRS and CDR2 is YFSETQ. The germline V and J ends were trimmed by 0 bases and 6 bases, with 13 bases remaining between them. The CDR3 runs to 14 residues. CDR3 region: CASSLGAGAAEQYF. The CDR3 nucleotides are TGCGCCAGCAGCTTGGGAGCAGGGGCGGCCGAGCAGTACTTC.

At least ten counts were recorded for this clonotype. The CDR3 here is CASSPQGTTNTGELFF. CDR3 coding DNA: TGTGCCAGCAGTCCGCAAGGGACAACTAACACCGGGGAGCTGTTTTTT. V is TRBV27 and J is TRBJ2-2; possible D gene TRBD1, 6 bases. Germline V lookup: CDR1 MNHEY, CDR2 SMNVEV (reference sequence). The ends were cut back, 5 bases at V and 2 bases at J, with 15 bases in the middle. The CDR3 sequence is 16 residues long.

This chain joins TRBV7-2 and TRBJ2-5; tentative D call: TRBD2 (5 bases). The CDR3 is 15 amino acids. The germline gives CDR1 SGHTA, CDR2 FQGNSA. The germline V and J ends were trimmed by 5 bases and 4 bases, with 17 bases remaining between them. The chain's CDR3 is CASSARGTSGETQYF. The DNA of the CDR3 is TGTGCCAGCAGCGCCCGGGGTACCTCTGGAGAGACCCAGTACTTC.

In its sample, this clonotype was seen a few times. This chain uses TRBV29-1 with TRBJ2-1; 10 positions match TRBD2. The CDR3 totals 17 residues. The germline gives CDR1 SQVTM, CDR2 ANQGSEA. V was clipped by 4 bases and J by 8 bases; unmatched bases: 17. CDR3 nucleotides: TGCAGCGTTGTTAAACGGGGCCATAGCGGGAGGCCCCATGAGCAGTTCTTC. This sequence encodes CSVVKRGHSGRPHEQFF.

The J gene is TRBJ2-7, the V gene TRBV5-8, with TRBD2 matching 11 bases. Germline CDR1 reads SGHTS; CDR2 reads YDEGEE. The CDR3 has 16 residues. With V trimmed by 0 bases and J by 5 bases, 7 bases remained unmatched. CDR3 DNA: TGTGCCAGCAGCTTGGGACTAGCGGGACCCGGGGACGAGCAGTACTTC. Residues: CASSLGLAGPGDEQYF.

The rearrangement joins TRBV7-9 to TRBJ1-5; perhaps TRBD1 as D (6 bases). Trimming stripped 5 bases from V and 6 bases from J, with 17 bases between. Germline CDR1 is SEHNR and CDR2 is FQNEAQ (reference sequence). The CDR3 has 15 residues. CDR3 amino acids: CASSHSDRPTQPQHF. CDR3 coding DNA: TGTGCCAGCAGCCACTCAGACAGGCCCACTCAGCCCCAGCATTTT.